What follows are 20 T cell receptor beta chains derived from one specimen sequenced in a study of blood T cells in healthy people across ages. The second PCR ran roughly 7 to 12 cycles with a sample-barcoded 5' primer and J-beta primers. One entry per CDR3 protein, called by TCRdb with MiXCR from the 5' RACE reads. The table has hundreds of thousands of distinct CDR3 sequences, around 31% seen once. Sequenced material: blood. The receptor set was obtained from a woman over 75 in good health.

This clonotype has a count of ten or more. V and J are TRBV12-3 or TRBV12-4 and TRBJ1-2, with a possible D match to TRBD1 (5 bases). The V and J ends lost 7 bases and 7 bases respectively, with 16 bases between them. This CDR3 is 13 amino acids long. Written as DNA, the CDR3 is TGTGCCAGCACTGTGAGGGGCCAGCTTGGCTACACCTTC. It specifies CASTVRGQLGYTF.

The table lists this clonotype with many counts. The chain couples TRBV9 to TRBJ2-3, with 7 bases that match TRBD1. The germline CDR1 and CDR2 sequences are SGDLS and YYNGEE. CDR3 length: 14 amino acids. The ends lost 6 bases at V and 2 bases at J; junction bases unmatched: 6. CDR3 in DNA: TGTGCCAGCACCGAGGGGGCGCACACAGATACGCAGTATTTT. This gives the protein CASTEGAHTDTQYF.

The rearrangement links TRBV11-2 to TRBJ2-4; D gene ambiguous. TRBJ2-7 matches the DNA end more closely, so the J call is doubtful. Germline lookup yields CDR1 SGHAT and CDR2 FQNNGV. The CDR3 covers 13 residues. The CDR3: CASSIVALGEQYF. In DNA, the CDR3 is TGTGCCAGCAGCATCGTGGCCCTCGGCGAGCAGTACTTC.

This clonotype was recorded once. A much larger clone is a single base away; this may be a read error. V gene TRBV9 combines with J gene TRBJ1-6; 7 nucleotides match TRBD1. Germline assignment: CDR1 SGDLS and CDR2 YYNGEE. The CDR3 sequence is 14 residues long. Trimming cost V 4 bases and J 9 bases; bases outside gene matches: 7. The CDR3 loop is CASSTRQGVSPLHF. In DNA form, the CDR3 reads TGTGCCAGCAGCACTCGACAGGGTGTTTCACCCCTCCACTTT.

This clonotype was counted many times. V gene TRBV5-1 combines with J gene TRBJ2-7, with TRBD1 identical over 11 bases. The V gene's germline CDR1 is SGHRS and CDR2 YFSETQ. This CDR3 comprises 15 residues. Unmatched junction bases numbered 9, after V lost 4 bases and J lost 6 bases. The CDR3 here is CASSLAGQGASEQYF. The CDR3 DNA sequence: TGCGCCAGCAGCCTGGCAGGACAGGGGGCGTCCGAGCAGTACTTC.

This clonotype turned up a few times. This chain connects TRBV7-9 to TRBJ2-2, with TRBD1 identical over 7 bases. The CDR3 is 15 amino acids. The germline gives CDR1 SEHNR, CDR2 FQNEAQ (reference sequence). With 6 bases clipped from V and 0 bases from J, the junction kept 4 bases outside the gene matches. The CDR3 protein is CASRDRTSNTGELFF. In DNA form, the CDR3 reads TGTGCCAGCAGGGACAGGACTTCGAACACCGGGGAGCTGTTTTTT.

This clonotype was counted between two and nine times. The V gene is TRBV2, the J gene TRBJ1-5; no clear D. Germline V gene sequence: CDR1 SNHLY, CDR2 FYNNEI. The CDR3 extends over 13 amino acids. The V gene lost 7 bases and the J gene lost 1 base, with 8 bases spanning the gap. For the CDR3, the DNA is TGTGCCAGCAAACGGCAAAGCAATCAGCCCCAGCATTTT. It encodes CASKRQSNQPQHF.

As for this clonotype: This may be a read error, as it is one base from a much larger clone. The rearrangement uses TRBV3-1 and TRBJ1-1; D might be TRBD1 (6 bases). The V and J ends lost 1 base and 2 bases respectively, with 14 bases between them. This CDR3 has 16 amino acids. CDR1 and CDR2 (germline): LGHDT, YNNKEL (reference sequence). The CDR3 coding sequence is TGTGCCAGCAGCCAAGGTATCGCAGGGGACAACACTGAAGCTTTCTTT. Translated: CASSQGIAGDNTEAFF.

This clonotype was found a few times. Just one base apart from a much larger clone, this may be a read error. This chain joins TRBV20-1 and TRBJ1-2, with D possibly TRBD1 on 6 matching bases. Per the germline V gene, CDR1 is DFQATT and CDR2 is SNEGSKA (reference sequence). The CDR3 loop spans 12 amino acids. The CDR3 protein is CSAIRGAYGYIF. The CDR3 DNA reads TGCAGTGCTATCAGGGGCGCCTATGGCTACATCTTC.

This clonotype showed up many times. This rearrangement joins TRBV20-1 to TRBJ1-5; D ambiguous. Germline V gene sequence: CDR1 DFQATT, CDR2 SNEGSKA (reference sequence). The V gene lost 5 bases and the J gene lost 0 bases, with 14 bases spanning the gap. CDR3 size: 15 residues. CDR3: CSAVNRRRSNQPQHF. The DNA of the CDR3 is TGCAGTGCTGTAAACAGAAGACGTAGCAATCAGCCCCAGCATTTT.

The chain recombines TRBV6-5 with TRBJ1-2; 7 bases are shared with TRBD1. Germline trimming cut 0 bases from V and 2 bases from J; bases unmatched to any gene: 6. In germline, CDR1 is MNHEY, CDR2 SVGAGI. This CDR3 spans 16 amino acids. CDR3 loop: CASSYSGQATNYGYTF. CDR3 nucleotide sequence: TGTGCCAGCAGTTACTCCGGACAGGCAACGAACTATGGCTACACCTTC.

This clonotype was detected ten times or more. This chain connects TRBV18 to TRBJ2-7, with no clear D. Germline V CDR1 and CDR2: KGHSH, LQKENI. Trimming pared 4 bases from V and 3 bases from J, leaving 13 bases between. The CDR3 has 14 amino acids. CDR3 nucleotide sequence: TGTGCCAGCTCACTGAACAGCCTTAACTACGAGCAGTACTTC. Protein product: CASSLNSLNYEQYF.

This clonotype was recorded once. This clone may be a read error of a much larger clone one base away. The chain uses TRBV9 and TRBJ2-6; D possibly corresponds to TRBD2 (5 bases). This CDR3 comprises 17 residues. Germline V gene lookup returns CDR1 SGDLS and CDR2 YYNGEE. The CDR3 DNA reads as TGTGTCAGCAGCGTAGTTCCTGTCGGGGCTGGGGCCAACGTCCTGACTTTC. Translated: CVSSVVPVGAGANVLTF.

This clonotype has just a few counts. A read error may be the cause here, since a much bigger clone is one base away. V and J are TRBV5-6 and TRBJ2-6, with a tentative D call TRBD2 (6 bases). The germline CDR1 and CDR2 sequences are SGHDT and YYEEEE. V lost 3 bases and J 4 bases, leaving 8 bases between the germline ends. CDR3 length: 14 residues. The CDR3 sequence: CASSWGVGANVLTF. The DNA for the CDR3 is TGTGCCAGCAGCTGGGGGGTCGGGGCCAACGTCCTGACTTTC.

A note on this clonotype: Mismatch with germline at one junction end may stem from a read error. The chain recombines TRBV4-3 with TRBJ1-1; D perhaps matches TRBD1 (6 bases). The length of the CDR3 is 14 residues. Germline CDR1 LGHNA, CDR2 YSLEER. The CDR3 region is CASSQDQGNTGAFF. The CDR3 nucleotides read TGCGCCAGCAGCCAAGATCAGGGGAACACTGGAGCTTTCTTT.

The rearrangement uses TRBV20-1 and TRBJ2-7; 7 nucleotides agree with TRBD1. Germline V gives CDR1 DFQATT, CDR2 SNEGSKA (reference sequence). This CDR3 is built from 14 residues. V shed 1 base, J shed 6 bases, and the junction held 9 bases outside the gene matches. The chain's CDR3 is CSARGQGDLSEQYF. CDR3 in DNA: TGCAGTGCTAGAGGACAGGGTGACTTATCCGAGCAGTACTTC.

This clonotype was counted ten times or more. The rearrangement joins TRBV19 to TRBJ2-6; D unresolved. The CDR3 loop spans 13 amino acids. Per the germline V gene, CDR1 is LNHDA and CDR2 is SQIVND (reference sequence). The germline V and J ends were trimmed by 4 bases and 4 bases, with 5 bases remaining between them. The CDR3 DNA reads TGTGCCAGTAGTACACCAGGGGCCAACGTCCTGACTTTC. Its translation: CASSTPGANVLTF.

This clonotype was observed many times. The rearrangement uses TRBV20-1 and TRBJ1-2; 8 bases map to TRBD1. Germline CDR1 and CDR2: DFQATT and SNEGSKA (reference sequence). Trimming took 0 bases from V and 4 from J; bases not matched to a gene: 4. This CDR3 is 14 amino acids long. For the CDR3, the DNA is TGCAGTGCTAGAGATGGGACAGGTGGCTATGGCTACACCTTC. Its protein product is CSARDGTGGYGYTF.

This chain joins TRBV15 and TRBJ2-3; no reliable D call. From germline, CDR1 is LNHNV and CDR2 YYDKDF (reference sequence). The V gene lost 0 bases and the J gene lost 2 bases, with 9 bases spanning the gap. The CDR3 length is 15 residues. The CDR3 DNA reads TGTGCCACCAGCAGAGAATCACAGTCCACAGATACGCAGTATTTT. Translating it yields CATSRESQSTDTQYF. Based on the CDR3 plus reference TRBV15 and TRBJ2-3, the full variable domain is DAMVIQNPRYQVTQFGKPVTLSCSQTLNHNVMYWYQQKSSQAPKLLFHYYDKDFNNEADTPDNFQSRRPNTSFCFLDIRSPGLGDTAMYLCATSRESQSTDTQYFGPGTRLTVL.

This clonotype has ten or more counts. This chain links TRBV4-1 with TRBJ2-5, with D perhaps TRBD2 (5 bases). This CDR3 region has 13 residues. V gave up 1 base and J gave up 5 bases, with 8 bases separating them. Germline V lookup: CDR1 MGHRA, CDR2 YSYEKL. The CDR3 loop is CASSQGADETQYF. The CDR3, as DNA: TGCGCCAGCAGCCAAGGAGCGGACGAGACCCAGTACTTC.